Reported below is one TCR beta chain. Its matching antigen is unknown. This record belongs to a study of long-term antiretroviral therapy in people with HIV. Points from the study as a whole: Clones with expansion before ART led the repertoire at all time points.

This CDR3 region has 16 residues. Germline V gene lookup returns CDR1 SGHRS and CDR2 YFSETQ. Trimming removed 4 bases at V and 5 bases at J, with 22 bases between. Survey-level resolution applied to immunoSEQ assay v3.0. Assay: immunoSEQ multiplex PCR; the TCRdb copy retains only in-frame clones and omits some. This table has tens of thousands of clones, approximately 80% appearing once. The TCR sequence derives from a man in his forties with HIV. Material: unsorted PBMCs, obtained 0.3 years after starting antiretroviral therapy. The chain links TRBV5-1 to TRBJ2-7; maybe TRBD2 (5 bases). The CDR3 loop reads CASSPRSGRGLHEQYF. Here the CDR3 DNA reads TGCGCCAGCAGCCCACGAAGCGGACGGGGTCTCCACGAGCAGTACTTC.